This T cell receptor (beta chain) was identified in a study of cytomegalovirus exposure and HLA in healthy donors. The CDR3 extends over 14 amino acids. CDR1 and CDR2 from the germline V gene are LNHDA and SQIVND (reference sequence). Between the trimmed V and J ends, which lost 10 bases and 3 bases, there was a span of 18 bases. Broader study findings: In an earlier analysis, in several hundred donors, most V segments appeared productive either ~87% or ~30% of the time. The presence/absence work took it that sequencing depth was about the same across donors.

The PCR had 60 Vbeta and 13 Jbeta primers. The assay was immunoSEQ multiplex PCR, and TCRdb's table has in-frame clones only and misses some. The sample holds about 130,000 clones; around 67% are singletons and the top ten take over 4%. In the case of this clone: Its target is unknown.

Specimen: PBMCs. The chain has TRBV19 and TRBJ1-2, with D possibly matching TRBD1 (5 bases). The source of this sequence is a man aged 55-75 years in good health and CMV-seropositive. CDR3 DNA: TGTGCCACCAGGAGACAGCAGTCCTACTATGGCTACACCTTC. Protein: CATRRQQSYYGYTF.